This T cell receptor beta chain was identified in a study of CD4+ T cells in melanoma (dated by TCRdb to between 2021 and 2024). Regarding the complete study: The study examined neoantigen-specific CD4+ T cells in human melanoma. What the work shows at the level of the full study, not this receptor alone: Neoantigen-specific CD4+ T cells in melanoma were reported to show diverse differentiation states. The report described a correlation between neoantigen-specific CD4+ T cells and the function of CD8+ T cells, macrophages and B cells.

On this clone itself: Its antigen specificity is not known. No base quality information exists; no much larger clone differs at one position.

Libraries were made using the immunoSEQ multiplex PCR assay. TCRdb took this table from immuneACCESS and kept in-frame rearrangements with V and J called. Such tables lack part of the clones; where checked against another copy, unresolved V genes explain under half of the gap, and the rest is unexplained. In all, the sample holds thousands of clones, and approximately 72% of those were seen once. The ten largest clones add up to 22% of the sample. V and J are truncated by 0 bases and 10 bases respectively, leaving an intervening sequence of 15 bases. The germline V gene (reference sequence) gives CDR1 as MNHEY and CDR2 as SMNVEV. The cysteine opens and the phenylalanine closes a CDR3 of 14 amino acids. The only DNA kept is the CDR3, 42 bases in frame from the first base. Donors were patients with melanoma.

This receptor was taken from a human donor with melanoma. The sequence links TRBV27 to TRBJ1-1; the D gene is unclear. Sequencing used cells from a culture (not recorded whether cultured in vitro). The encoded CDR3 is CASSLSSEARVAFF. The bases are TGTGCCAGCAGTTTATCTAGCGAGGCTCGGGTAGCTTTCTTT.